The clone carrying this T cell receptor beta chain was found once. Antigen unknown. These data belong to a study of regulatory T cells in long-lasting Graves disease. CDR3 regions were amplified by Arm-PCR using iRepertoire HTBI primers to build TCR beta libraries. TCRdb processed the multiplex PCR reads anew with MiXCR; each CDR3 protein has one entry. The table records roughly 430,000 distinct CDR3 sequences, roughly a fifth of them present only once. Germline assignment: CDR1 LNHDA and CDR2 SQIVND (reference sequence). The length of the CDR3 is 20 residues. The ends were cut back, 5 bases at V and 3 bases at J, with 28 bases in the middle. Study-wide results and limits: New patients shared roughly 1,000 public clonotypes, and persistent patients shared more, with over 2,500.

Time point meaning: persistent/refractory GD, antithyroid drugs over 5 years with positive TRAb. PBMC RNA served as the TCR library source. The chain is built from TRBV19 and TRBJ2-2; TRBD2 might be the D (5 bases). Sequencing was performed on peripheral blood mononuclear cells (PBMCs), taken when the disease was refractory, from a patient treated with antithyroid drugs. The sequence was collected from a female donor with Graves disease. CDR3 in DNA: TGTGCCAGTAGTGTAAATTTAAGAACTAGGCAAAAGTATGACACCGGGGAGCTGTTTTTT. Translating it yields CASSVNLRTRQKYDTGELFF.